A selection of T cell receptor beta chains follows, all from one sample in a study of T-cell reconstitution after alpha-beta-depleted transplantation in children. TCRdb independently ran MiXCR on the PCR reads; one entry per CDR3 protein. The sample includes about 600,000 distinct CDR3 sequences, roughly a tenth of them seen just once. The material was PBMCs from the stem cell graft donor, obtained from the stem cell graft. The receptors originated from a human donor who donated a stem cell graft to a child with acute myeloid leukemia. Each CDR3 is given with its conserved first and last residue. D genes are given only for firm matches. Clone sizes are given selectively: once, few, many, or a class where the clone is expanded.

j_call clone_size d_call v_call cdr3_nt cdr3_aa
TRBJ2-3 few TRBD2 TRBV6-1 TGTGCCAGCAGCTGGACCGGGGGGGAAAGCACAGATACGCAGTATTTT CASSWTGGESTDTQYF
TRBJ1-2 . . TRBV7-2 TGTGCCAGCACGCTTGACGCCGGCGTCTCTGGCTACACCTTC CASTLDAGVSGYTF
TRBJ1-2 . . TRBV12-3/TRBV12-4 TGTGCCAGCAGTTTATTTGGGGCCAGACTCTCCTATGGCTACACCTTC CASSLFGARLSYGYTF
TRBJ2-5 few TRBD2 TRBV11-2 TGTGCCAGCAGCCCGGGAGGACTAGCGGATTTACTTTCCCAAGAGACCCAGTACTTC CASSPGGLADLLSQETQYF
TRBJ2-5 many . TRBV5-5 TGTGCCAGCAGCTTGGTACGGATGCAAGAGACCCAGTACTTC CASSLVRMQETQYF
TRBJ1-4 . . TRBV29-1 TGCAGCGTTGGGCCCCTTGGTGAAAAACTGTTTTTT CSVGPLGEKLFF
TRBJ2-6 . TRBD1 TRBV29-1 TGCAGCGTTGGGCAGGGGGCCTCTGGGGCCAACGTCCTGACTTTC CSVGQGASGANVLTF
TRBJ2-1 many . TRBV6-1 TGTGCCAGCAGTCAAACAGGACGATCATACTCCTACAATGAGCAGTTCTTC CASSQTGRSYSYNEQFF
TRBJ2-5 many . TRBV6-1 TGTGCCAGCAGTGACCCGGGGACCGAAGAGACCCAGTACTTC CASSDPGTEETQYF
TRBJ1-6 few TRBD1 TRBV9 TGTGCCAGCAGTGAGAGGACAGGACATAATTCACCCCTCCACTTT CASSERTGHNSPLHF
TRBJ2-5 . TRBD2 TRBV28 TGTGCCAGCAGTTACCTAAGGACTAGCGGGTTACAAGAGACCCAGTACTTC CASSYLRTSGLQETQYF
TRBJ1-6 few . TRBV3-1 TGTGCCAGCAGCCAAGGGGGGCTAGGGAATTCACCCCTCCACTTT CASSQGGLGNSPLHF
TRBJ2-1 many . TRBV29-1 TGCAGCGTTGAAGGAGTAGCGGCAGACAATGAGCAGTTCTTC CSVEGVAADNEQFF
TRBJ2-1 many TRBD1 TRBV7-3 TGTGCCAGCAGCTCCTGGACAGGGAATGAGCAGTTCTTC CASSSWTGNEQFF
TRBJ2-6 many TRBD1 TRBV28 TGTGCCAGCAGGATACAGGGGGCTGGCTCTGGGGCCAACGTCCTGACTTTC CASRIQGAGSGANVLTF
TRBJ1-1 many . TRBV7-9 TGTGCCAGCAGCCCGGGACGGGAGAACACTGAAGCTTTCTTT CASSPGRENTEAFF
TRBJ2-3 many . TRBV12-3/TRBV12-4 TGTGCCAGCAGTTTCGGTCTAGATACGCAGTATTTT CASSFGLDTQYF
TRBJ2-6 many . TRBV18 TGTGCCAGCTCACCATTGGGGTCTGGGGCCAACGTCCTGACTTTC CASSPLGSGANVLTF